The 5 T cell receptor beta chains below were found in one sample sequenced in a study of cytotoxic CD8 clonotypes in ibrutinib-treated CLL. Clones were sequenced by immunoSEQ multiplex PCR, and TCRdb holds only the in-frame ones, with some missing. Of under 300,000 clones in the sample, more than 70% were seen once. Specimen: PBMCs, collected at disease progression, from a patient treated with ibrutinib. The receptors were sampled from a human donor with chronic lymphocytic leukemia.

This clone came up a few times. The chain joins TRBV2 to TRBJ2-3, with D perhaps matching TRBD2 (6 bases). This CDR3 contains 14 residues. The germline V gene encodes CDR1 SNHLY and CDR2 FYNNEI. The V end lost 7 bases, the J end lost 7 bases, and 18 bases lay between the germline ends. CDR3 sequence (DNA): TGTGCCAGCACCTCCTTCTCGCGGGAATATACGCAGTATTTT. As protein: CASTSFSREYTQYF. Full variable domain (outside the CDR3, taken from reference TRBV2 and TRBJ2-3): EPEVTQTPSHQVTQMGQEVILRCVPISNHLYFYWYRQILGQKVEFLVSFYNNEISEKSEIFDDQFSVERPDGSNFTLKIRSTKLEDSAMYFCASTSFSREYTQYFGPGTRLTVL.

The CDR3 protein is CSVLIDNPGGAFF. The DNA of the CDR3 is TGCAGCGTTCTGATAGACAACCCTGGGGGAGCTTTCTTT. The J gene is TRBJ1-1, the V gene TRBV29-1, with a tentative D call TRBD1 (5 bases). This CDR3 comprises 13 residues. Germline V gene data show CDR1 as SQVTM and CDR2 as ANQGSEA. Trimming removed 5 bases at V and 10 bases at J, with 20 bases between.

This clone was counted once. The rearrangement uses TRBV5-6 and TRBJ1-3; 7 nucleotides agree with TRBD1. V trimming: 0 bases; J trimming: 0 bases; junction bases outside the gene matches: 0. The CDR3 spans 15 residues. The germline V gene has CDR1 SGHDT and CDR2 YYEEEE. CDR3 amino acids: CASSLGDSSGNTIYF. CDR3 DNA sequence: TGTGCCAGCAGCTTGGGGGACAGCTCTGGAAACACCATATATTTT. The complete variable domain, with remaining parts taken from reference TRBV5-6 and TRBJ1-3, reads DAGVTQSPTHLIKTRGQQVTLRCSPKSGHDTVSWYQQALGQGPQFIFQYYEEEERQRGNFPDRFSGHQFPNYSSELNVNALLLGDSALYLCASSLGDSSGNTIYFGEGSWLTVV.

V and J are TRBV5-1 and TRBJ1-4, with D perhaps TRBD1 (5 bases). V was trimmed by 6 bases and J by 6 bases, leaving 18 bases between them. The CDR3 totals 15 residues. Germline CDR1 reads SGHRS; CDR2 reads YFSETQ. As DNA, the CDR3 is TGCGCCAGCACCCTTCAGGGAGAGCGGTATGAAAAACTGTTTTTT. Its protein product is CASTLQGERYEKLFF.

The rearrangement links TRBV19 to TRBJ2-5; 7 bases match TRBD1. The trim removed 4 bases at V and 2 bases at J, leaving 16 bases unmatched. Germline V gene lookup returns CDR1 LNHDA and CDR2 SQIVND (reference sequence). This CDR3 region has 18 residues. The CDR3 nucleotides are TGTGCCAGTAGTACCAGGCAGCGGACAGGTCCACCTCAAGAGACCCAGTACTTC. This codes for CASSTRQRTGPPQETQYF.